This TCR beta chain was identified in a study of blood T cell repertoires in COVID-19. Study as a whole: The cDNA or gDNA used as material had been derived from T cells, B-cell-depleted T cells, or PBMCs.

The CDR3 has 11 amino acids. Germline V lookup: CDR1 MNHNS, CDR2 SASEGT. Between the trimmed V and J ends, which lost 2 bases and 6 bases, there was a span of 5 bases. This table comes from immunoSEQ multiplex PCR, and its TCRdb copy is limited to in-frame clones, with some not included. The data show roughly 120,000 clones, about 86% seen once. This sequence originates from a woman between 45 and 60 years old with active or convalescent COVID-19. The chain recombines TRBV6-1 with TRBJ2-7; unclear D gene. The sequenced sample consisted of peripheral blood. The CDR3 DNA is TGTGCCAGCAGTGAACTCTCCGAGCAGTACTTC. Its protein product is CASSELSEQYF.